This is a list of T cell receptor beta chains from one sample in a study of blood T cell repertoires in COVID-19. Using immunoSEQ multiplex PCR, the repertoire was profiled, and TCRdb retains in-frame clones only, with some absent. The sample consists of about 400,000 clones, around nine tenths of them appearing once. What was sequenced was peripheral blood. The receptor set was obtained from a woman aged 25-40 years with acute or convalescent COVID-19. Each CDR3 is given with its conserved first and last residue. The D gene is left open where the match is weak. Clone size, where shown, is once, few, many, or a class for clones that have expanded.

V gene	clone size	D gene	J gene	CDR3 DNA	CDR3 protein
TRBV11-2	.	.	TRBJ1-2	TGTGCCAGCAGCCAAAATCAGGGCTATGGCTACACCTTC	CASSQNQGYGYTF
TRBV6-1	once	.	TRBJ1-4	TGTGCCAGCAGTGAAGGTGGGCATAATGAAAAACTGTTTTTT	CASSEGGHNEKLFF
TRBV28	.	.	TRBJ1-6	TGTGCCAGCAGTTTGGGGGCCAATTCACCCCTCCACTTT	CASSLGANSPLHF
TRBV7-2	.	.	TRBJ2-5	TGTGCCAGCAGCTTGCTAGGGGGGGTAGAGACCCAGTACTTC	CASSLLGGVETQYF
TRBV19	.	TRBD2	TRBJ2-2	TGTGCCAGTACATGGGCGGGGGTTAACACCGGGGAGCTGTTTTTT	CASTWAGVNTGELFF
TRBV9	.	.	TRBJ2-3	TGTGCCAGCAGCGTAGATGGGCAGGTGAGAGATACGCAGTATTTT	CASSVDGQVRDTQYF
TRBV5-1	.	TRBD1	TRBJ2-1	TGCGCCAGCACGGGACAGGGTCTCCTCGGGGATGAGCAGTTCTTC	CASTGQGLLGDEQFF
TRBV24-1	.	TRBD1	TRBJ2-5	TGTGCCACCAGTGGCCGGGACAGGGAAGAGACCCAGTACTTC	CATSGRDREETQYF
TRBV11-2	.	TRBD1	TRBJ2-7	TGTGCCAGCAGCTTAACAGGGGGCTACGAGCAGTACTTC	CASSLTGGYEQYF
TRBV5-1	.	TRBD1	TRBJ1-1	TGCGCCAGCAGCAACCAATTACAGGGGGCGGGGGCTGAAGCTTTCTTT	CASSNQLQGAGAEAFF
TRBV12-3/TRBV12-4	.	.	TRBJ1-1	TGTGCCAGCAGACGGGGGGTGAACACTGAAGCTTTCTTT	CASRRGVNTEAFF
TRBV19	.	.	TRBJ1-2	TGTGCCAGTATCGACCTACTTGACAGCTTCGGCGGCTACACCTTC	CASIDLLDSFGGYTF
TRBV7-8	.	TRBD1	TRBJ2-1	TGTGCCAGCAGCTTAGTCTCCGGGACAGTTTTCTACAATGAGCAGTTCTTC	CASSLVSGTVFYNEQFF
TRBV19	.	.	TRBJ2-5	TGTGCCAGTAGTATTGTGGGGCTGGAGACCCAGTACTTC	CASSIVGLETQYF